This TCR beta chain was sequenced for a study of blood T cell repertoires in COVID-19 (TCRdb year 2020). In terms of the full investigation: The collaborator samples originated in the United States, Italy and Spain and spanned the acute and convalescent phases of COVID-19. The prospective study material was composed of cDNA or gDNA derived from T cells, B-cell-depleted T cells, or PBMCs. Subjects who had been exposed to COVID-19, were actively infected with it, or had recovered from it provided the deeply sampled blood TCRbeta repertoires that made up the dataset. The repertoires were released in a freely available public database meant as a resource for research on the immune response to SARS-CoV-2. Samples were obtained from the ongoing ImmuneRACE study (first 160 participants) and from over 1,000 subjects provided by 6 global collaborators. A de-identified subject ID, COVID-19 status, age in years and sex were almost always included in the sample metadata. Where available, HLA class I and class II types were taken from metadata supplied by the sample provider and were not determined by assay-based typing.

Sequences LGHNA (CDR1) and YSLEER (CDR2) are obtained from the germline V gene. V is shortened by 10 bases, J by 2 bases, and the region joining them spans 10 bases. The cysteine opens and the phenylalanine closes a CDR3 of 12 amino acids. Only the CDR3 DNA stays, 36 bases, in frame from base 1. Broader findings and caveats from the paper: How much clinical and demographic metadata was included differed by source and by participant, and the metadata was provided uncurated.

With regard to this clone: Its antigen target is currently unknown. No base quality values were provided; no much bigger clone lies one nucleotide off.

TCRbeta CDR3 regions were amplified from genomic DNA using the immunoSEQ Assay, a bias-controlled multiplex PCR. The published analysis was carried out like this. The number of nucleated cells in each sample was estimated by amplification of reference gene primers within the assay. To quantify the absolute abundance of each unique TCRbeta CDR3 rearrangement, sequence reads were collapsed and filtered. For each sample, productive Simpson clonality was calculated as the square root of Simpson's diversity index over productive rearrangements. TCRdb mirrors the immuneACCESS table, restricted to in-frame sequences. Some clones are absent from its copies; in checked studies, under half trace to an unresolved V gene, and the reason for the others is unknown. That table supplies the V and J calls and clone size; D and trimming were determined from the DNA. The sample data list 73,000 or so clones, and just over 85% of these were observed just once. The ten largest clones capture 7% to 8.5% of the sample.

Each collaborating institution followed its own protocols to collect whole blood in K2EDTA tubes. Collaborator samples were shipped for TCRbeta analysis as frozen whole blood, isolated PBMCs, or DNA extracted from either sample type. The receptor's source is a man aged 30 to 39 with acute or convalescent COVID-19. The sequenced material came from peripheral blood. The V gene is TRBV4-3 and the J gene is TRBJ2-3, with a weak D call of TRBD2 (7 bases match). CDR3 reads: CATGGPTDTQYF. Read as DNA, the sequence is TGCGCCACCGGGGGGCCCACAGATACGCAGTATTTT.